The next 32 T cell receptor beta chains were all read from a single sample in a study of T cells in Graves' hyperthyroidism and ophthalmopathy. Amplification of TCR beta CDR3 regions used RNA as the template. During a first-round RT-PCR of the TCR CDR3, the HTBI primer set was used. In TCRdb, the multiplex PCR reads were re-called with MiXCR into one record per CDR3 protein. Of 250,000 to 300,000 distinct CDR3 sequences listed, more than 15% are singletons. Sequenced sample: blood. Receptors were obtained from a woman aged 60-70 years with Graves' ophthalmopathy.

This clonotype has ten or more counts. A much larger clone is a single base away; this may be a read error. V is TRBV7-3 and J is TRBJ2-1; D is undetermined. V was trimmed by 2 bases and J by 0 bases, leaving 2 bases between them. The CDR3 is made up of 13 amino acids. Per germline, CDR1 SGHTA and CDR2 FQGTGA. Written as DNA, the CDR3 is TGTGCCAGCAGCTTATACTCCTACAATGAGCAGTTCTTC. As protein: CASSLYSYNEQFF.

The chain carries TRBV27 and TRBJ2-5, with 13 bases that match TRBD2. The length of the CDR3 is 18 residues. V shed 4 bases, J shed 1 base, and the junction held 9 bases outside the gene matches. Germline CDR1 MNHEY, CDR2 SMNVEV (reference sequence). CDR3 loop: CASSWTSGSRSLQETQYF. Written as DNA, the CDR3 is TGTGCCAGCAGTTGGACTAGCGGGAGCCGATCGCTCCAAGAGACCCAGTACTTC.

This clonotype appeared a few times. The chain has TRBV7-9 and TRBJ2-5, with D tentatively TRBD2 (5 bases). Germline V gene lookup returns CDR1 SEHNR and CDR2 FQNEAQ (reference sequence). The CDR3 covers 14 residues. V shed 2 bases and J shed 5 bases, with 12 bases lying between them. CDR3 nucleotide sequence: TGTGCCAGCAGCTTATTCATTCGAGGGGAGACCCAGTACTTC. It yields the protein CASSLFIRGETQYF.

This clonotype showed up many times. The chain is built from TRBV20-1 and TRBJ1-5; D gene uncertain. V was trimmed by 0 bases and J by 7 bases, leaving 13 bases between them. In germline, CDR1 is DFQATT, CDR2 SNEGSKA (reference sequence). The CDR3 consists of 14 residues. CDR3 DNA sequence: TGCAGTGCTAGAGACGGACCCTACGGGCAGCCCCAGCATTTT. The encoded protein is CSARDGPYGQPQHF.

This clonotype was counted many times. The chain recombines TRBV18 with TRBJ2-5; D ambiguous. V dropped 4 bases and J dropped 2 bases, with 5 bases sitting between them. This CDR3 spans 12 amino acids. CDR1 is KGHSH and CDR2 is LQKENI in the germline V gene. CDR3 protein: CASSRDQETQYF. The CDR3 nucleotides read TGTGCCAGCTCACGGGATCAAGAGACCCAGTACTTC. The whole variable domain, filled in from reference TRBV18 and TRBJ2-5, reads NAGVMQNPRHLVRRRGQEARLRCSPMKGHSHVYWYRQLPEEGLKFMVYLQKENIIDESGMPKERFSAEFPKEGPSILRIQQVVRGDSAAYFCASSRDQETQYFGPGTRLLVL.

Ten or more counts support this clonotype. CDR3 in DNA: TGTGCCAGCAGTTCGACTCGTTCTGGAAACACCATATATTTT. Its translation is CASSSTRSGNTIYF. V gene TRBV6-2 or TRBV6-3 combines with J gene TRBJ1-3; D remains unclear. The CDR3 consists of 14 residues. Per germline, CDR1 MNHEY and CDR2 SVGEGT. V was clipped by 4 bases and J by 1 base, with 8 bases between them.

A few counts support this clonotype. This chain uses TRBV5-6 with TRBJ2-7, with D tentatively TRBD1 (6 bases). This CDR3 has 14 residues. Germline assignment: CDR1 SGHDT and CDR2 YYEEEE. Trimming removed 5 bases at V and 1 base at J, with 13 bases between. CDR3 sequence reads: CASRRDIRSYEQYF. In DNA, the CDR3 is TGTGCCAGCAGACGGGACATCCGTTCCTACGAGCAGTACTTC. The complete variable domain, with remaining parts taken from reference TRBV5-6 and TRBJ2-7, reads DAGVTQSPTHLIKTRGQQVTLRCSPKSGHDTVSWYQQALGQGPQFIFQYYEEEERQRGNFPDRFSGHQFPNYSSELNVNALLLGDSALYLCASRRDIRSYEQYFGPGTRLTVT.

This clonotype was found many times. This chain links TRBV11-2 with TRBJ2-7, with 10 positions matching TRBD1. With V trimmed by 3 bases and J by 2 bases, 10 bases remained unmatched. CDR3 size: 17 residues. Germline loops: CDR1 SGHAT, CDR2 FQNNGV. DNA of the CDR3: TGTGCCAGCAGCTTCCCTCAGGACAGGGGGTTTACCTACGAGCAGTACTTC. Translation gives CASSFPQDRGFTYEQYF.

At least ten counts were recorded for this clonotype. Here the CDR3 reads CASGQGAGSTEAFF. The CDR3 DNA sequence: TGCGCCAGCGGACAGGGGGCAGGAAGCACTGAAGCTTTCTTT. V gene TRBV5-1 combines with J gene TRBJ1-1, with 11 nucleotides matching TRBD1. The CDR3 runs 14 residues. Germline CDR1 SGHRS, CDR2 YFSETQ. J lost 4 bases, V lost 7 bases, and 6 bases had no gene match.

This clonotype was counted at least ten times. The chain joins TRBV7-9 to TRBJ1-2, with D perhaps matching TRBD1 (6 bases). This CDR3 comprises 16 residues. V gave up 5 bases and J gave up 4 bases, with 20 bases separating them. Germline values: CDR1 SEHNR, CDR2 FQNEAQ (reference sequence). The CDR3 region is CASSATNRETPYGYTF. As DNA, the CDR3 is TGTGCCAGCAGCGCGACCAACAGGGAAACCCCCTATGGCTACACCTTC.

This chain connects TRBV19 to TRBJ1-5; D may be TRBD1 (5 bases). This CDR3 is built from 15 residues. Germline V CDR1 and CDR2: LNHDA, SQIVND (reference sequence). Trimming took 4 bases from V and 0 from J, leaving 10 bases between them. The CDR3 reads CASSKGADSNQPQHF. The CDR3 DNA reads as TGTGCCAGTAGTAAAGGGGCCGATAGCAATCAGCCCCAGCATTTT.

Ten or more counts support this clonotype. The V call is TRBV20-1, the J call TRBJ2-1; 8 bases fit TRBD1. CDR1 is DFQATT, CDR2 SNEGSKA, per germline (reference sequence). The CDR3 length is 13 residues. V dropped 6 bases and J dropped 6; count of bases not matched to a gene: 7. The CDR3 nucleotides are TGCAGTGCCCCGACAGGGGTGATCAATGAGCAGTTCTTC. This translates into CSAPTGVINEQFF.

This clonotype was detected many times. The rearrangement links TRBV3-1 to TRBJ1-4; D unresolved. Germline-derived CDR1 and CDR2 are LGHDT and YNNKEL (reference sequence). CDR3 length equals 13 residues. V was cut by 1 base and J by 5 bases, with 5 bases left in between. The CDR3 sequence: CASSQGPNEKLFF. CDR3 bases: TGTGCCAGCAGCCAAGGGCCGAATGAAAAACTGTTTTTT.

This clonotype was counted only a few times. The V gene is TRBV7-8, the J gene TRBJ1-1, with TRBD1 matching over 8 bases. The CDR3 sequence is 18 residues long. Germline V CDR1 and CDR2: SGHVS, FQNEAQ. V gave up 5 bases and J gave up 2 bases; unmatched junction bases: 16. The CDR3: CASSPKMYRGTGNTEAFF. CDR3 bases: TGTGCCAGCAGCCCAAAGATGTACAGGGGGACTGGAAACACTGAAGCTTTCTTT.

This clonotype was found a few times. The V gene is TRBV5-1, the J gene TRBJ2-6, with a tentative D call TRBD1 (5 bases). Per the germline V gene, CDR1 is SGHRS and CDR2 is YFSETQ. V dropped 1 base and J dropped 2 bases, with 10 bases sitting between them. This CDR3 contains 16 residues. The DNA of the CDR3 is TGCGCCAGCAGCTTGTTTTCAGGGACTGGGGCCAACGTCCTGACTTTC. It yields the protein CASSLFSGTGANVLTF.

This clonotype was picked up many times. The chain uses TRBV28 and TRBJ2-1; 10 bases align to TRBD2. The CDR3 sequence is 15 residues long. The ends lost 3 bases at V and 5 bases at J; junction bases unmatched: 4. Germline V lookup: CDR1 MDHEN, CDR2 SYDVKM. The CDR3 DNA is TGTGCCAGCAGTTTTAGTCTAGCGGGAGACAATGAGCAGTTCTTC. Its protein product is CASSFSLAGDNEQFF.

The chain is built from TRBV6-5 and TRBJ2-5, with 7 bases fitting TRBD1. V gave up 0 bases and J gave up 2 bases; unmatched junction bases: 6. This CDR3 is 16 amino acids long. The germline gives CDR1 MNHEY, CDR2 SVGAGI. This chain's CDR3 is CASSYSFPGQQETQYF. CDR3 DNA sequence: TGTGCCAGCAGTTACTCCTTTCCGGGACAGCAAGAGACCCAGTACTTC.

At least ten counts were recorded for this clonotype. The CDR3 nucleotides read TGTGCCAGCAGACCCGACAGGGGCTCTACGACGCAGTACTTC. It specifies CASRPDRGSTTQYF. V and J are TRBV2 and TRBJ2-7, with 8 bases lining up with TRBD1. The CDR3 loop spans 14 amino acids. Trimming took 6 bases from V and 9 from J; bases not matched to a gene: 13. CDR1 and CDR2 (germline): SNHLY, FYNNEI.

The sample holds a few counts of this clonotype. The chain has TRBV7-8 and TRBJ1-2, with 7 bases that match TRBD1. Trimming took 4 bases from V and 2 from J; bases not matched to a gene: 7. The CDR3 length is 15 residues. The germline V gene has CDR1 SGHVS and CDR2 FQNEAQ. The CDR3 sequence: CASSSPGQKNYGYTF. The CDR3 nucleotides are TGTGCCAGCAGCTCTCCGGGACAGAAAAACTATGGCTACACCTTC.

This chain uses TRBV9 with TRBJ2-2; 7 positions match TRBD2. CDR1 SGDLS and CDR2 YYNGEE come from the germline V gene. Germline trimming cut 2 bases from V and 0 bases from J; bases unmatched to any gene: 4. CDR3 length: 16 amino acids. The CDR3 here is CASSVGGGPNTGELFF. CDR3 sequence (DNA): TGTGCCAGCAGCGTTGGCGGGGGTCCGAACACCGGGGAGCTGTTTTTT.

On this clonotype: This may come from a read error, since a much larger clone is one base off. This chain uses TRBV2 with TRBJ2-1, with D possibly being TRBD2 (6 bases). The CDR3 has 11 residues. V shed 4 bases and J shed 8 bases, with 6 bases lying between them. Germline-derived CDR1 and CDR2 are SNHLY and FYNNEI. In DNA, the CDR3 is TGTGCCAGCAGTGGGGAGGATGAGCAGTTCTTC. Protein: CASSGEDEQFF. The variable domain in full, completed from reference TRBV2 and TRBJ2-1, reads EPEVTQTPSHQVTQMGQEVILRCVPISNHLYFYWYRQILGQKVEFLVSFYNNEISEKSEIFDDQFSVERPDGSNFTLKIRSTKLEDSAMYFCASSGEDEQFFGPGTRLTVL.

The rearrangement uses TRBV20-1 and TRBJ2-1, with D maybe TRBD2 (6 bases). CDR3 length: 13 amino acids. CDR1 and CDR2 (germline): DFQATT, SNEGSKA (reference sequence). V was cut by 5 bases and J by 7 bases, with 15 bases left in between. The CDR3 nucleotides read TGCAGTGCTCCCGGGACTCTGGGAAATGAGCAGTTCTTC. Protein product: CSAPGTLGNEQFF.

The chain couples TRBV6-5 to TRBJ2-7; D perhaps matches TRBD1 (7 bases). The length of the CDR3 is 18 residues. V was trimmed by 0 bases and J by 5 bases, leaving 23 bases between them. The germline gives CDR1 MNHEY, CDR2 SVGAGI. CDR3 residues: CASSYSSRGEAKVHEQYF. The CDR3, as DNA: TGTGCCAGCAGTTACTCATCCAGGGGGGAGGCAAAGGTCCACGAGCAGTACTTC.

This clonotype was found many times. This chain links TRBV6-1 with TRBJ1-1; a possible D gene is TRBD1 (6 bases). This CDR3 has 13 amino acids. Germline-derived CDR1 and CDR2 are MNHNS and SASEGT. V was clipped by 6 bases and J by 6 bases, with 14 bases between them. The CDR3 sequence is CASRLQGAAEAFF. DNA of the CDR3: TGTGCCAGCAGACTACAGGGCGCGGCTGAAGCTTTCTTT.

In its sample, this clonotype was seen many times. The chain carries TRBV12-3 or TRBV12-4 and TRBJ2-1; a weak D match, TRBD2 (6 bases). Trimming removed 5 bases from V and 5 bases from J, with 19 bases in between. The CDR3 consists of 16 residues. As DNA, the CDR3 is TGTGCCAGCAGTGTGCATCTAGCGACAGATGACAATGAGCAGTTCTTC. Translation: CASSVHLATDDNEQFF.

This clonotype was counted at least ten times. The rearrangement joins TRBV29-1 to TRBJ2-2; D is undetermined. This CDR3 is built from 14 residues. Trimming pared 2 bases from V and 4 bases from J, leaving 11 bases between. Germline-derived CDR1 and CDR2 are SQVTM and ANQGSEA. In nucleotides, the CDR3 is TGCAGCGTTGAACTGGGTTTTGTCACCGGGGAGCTGTTTTTT. Protein: CSVELGFVTGELFF.

The sample holds a few counts of this clonotype. The chain has TRBV7-9 and TRBJ1-1; possible D gene TRBD1, 5 bases. The CDR3 loop spans 13 amino acids. Trimming stripped 5 bases from V and 2 bases from J, with 9 bases between. Germline V gives CDR1 SEHNR, CDR2 FQNEAQ (reference sequence). CDR3 DNA sequence: TGTGCCAGCAGCGTACAGGTAAACACTGAAGCTTTCTTT. Its translation is CASSVQVNTEAFF.

The rearrangement uses TRBV15 and TRBJ1-6, with D uncertain. V lost 0 bases and J 4 bases, leaving 4 bases between the germline ends. The V gene's germline CDR1 is LNHNV and CDR2 YYDKDF (reference sequence). The CDR3 loop spans 14 amino acids. The DNA for the CDR3 is TGTGCCACCAGCAGAGACGGTTATAATTCACCCCTCCACTTT. Amino acids: CATSRDGYNSPLHF.

This clonotype was detected many times. V is TRBV6-5 and J is TRBJ2-1, with TRBD2 matching over 7 bases. The germline V gene has CDR1 MNHEY and CDR2 SVGAGI. Trimming cost V 1 base and J 14 bases; bases outside gene matches: 8. The CDR3 is 13 residues long. In DNA, the CDR3 is TGTGCCAGCAGTTACTTAACGGGGGGACTAAAGTTCTTC. The encoded protein is CASSYLTGGLKFF.

This clonotype was detected ten times or more. The V call is TRBV20-1, the J call TRBJ2-1; 9 nucleotides line up with TRBD2. The V gene end was trimmed by 2 bases and the J gene end by 3 bases; junction bases not matched to a gene: 5. Germline assignment: CDR1 DFQATT and CDR2 SNEGSKA (reference sequence). The CDR3 extends over 15 amino acids. The CDR3: CSARPIAGVYNEQFF. For the CDR3, the DNA is TGCAGTGCTAGACCAATAGCGGGAGTCTACAATGAGCAGTTCTTC.

The table lists this clonotype with many counts. This chain connects TRBV11-2 to TRBJ2-2; D is unclear. The germline CDR1 and CDR2 sequences are SGHAT and FQNNGV. The CDR3 covers 15 residues. The V and J ends lost 1 base and 3 bases respectively, with 9 bases between them. CDR3 amino acids: CASSLVPWDTGELFF. DNA of the CDR3: TGTGCCAGCAGCTTAGTGCCCTGGGACACCGGGGAGCTGTTTTTT.

This clonotype showed up many times. The chain employs TRBV27 and TRBJ2-7, with D possibly matching TRBD2 (6 bases). This CDR3 region has 13 residues. Germline lookup yields CDR1 MNHEY and CDR2 SMNVEV (reference sequence). V lost 3 bases to trimming and J lost 6 bases, with 12 bases between them. The CDR3 loop is CASSLTPGLEQYF. The CDR3 DNA reads TGTGCCAGCAGTTTGACCCCGGGACTCGAGCAGTACTTC.